This TCR beta chain was retrieved from a study of shared clonotypes between healthy human individuals. Overall study context: The study drew on a couple of women and three men aged 18 to 49 as donors. Findings of the study overall: Estimated richness values were generally larger in naive subsets than in memory subsets.

On this clone: The antigen is not known.

Measured with immunoSEQ multiplex PCR; TCRdb has only the in-frame clones, and not every one. The sample lists roughly 1,800,000 clones; about 95% were seen once. Terminally differentiated effector memory CD45RA+ cells were left out of the naive CD8 fraction, which was CD45RO-negative and positively selected for CCR7. The germline V gene encodes CDR1 SEHNR and CDR2 FQNEAQ (reference sequence). The CDR3 runs 15 residues. The ends were cut back, 4 bases at V and 2 bases at J, with 13 bases in the middle. The chain links TRBV7-9 to TRBJ2-3; TRBD1 is a possible D gene (5 bases). This clonotype originated in a man younger than 30 in good health. The material sequenced was naive CD8+ T cells sorted from blood. For the CDR3, the DNA is TGTGCCAGCAGCTACCGACCGGACAACACAGATACGCAGTATTTT. Protein sequence: CASSYRPDNTDTQYF.